The 25 T cell receptor beta chains in this list originate from one sample, sequenced in a study of CD8 T cells in ankylosing spondylitis. Study-wide results and limits: Among TCR beta sequences, a motif of about 8 highly homologous variants appeared characteristic of ankylosing spondylitis blood.

TCRdb re-called the 5' RACE reads through MiXCR, storing one row per CDR3 protein. This sample has hundreds of thousands of distinct CDR3 sequences, with roughly 18% found just once. Which antigens these TCRs recognize remains unknown. The specimen was blood, either unsorted or a sorted T cell fraction (not recorded which). These receptors all stem from a male donor with ankylosing spondylitis.

The chain carries TRBV18 and TRBJ1-5, with a possible D match to TRBD1 (5 bases). V gave up 4 bases and J gave up 1 base, with 14 bases separating them. This CDR3 has 16 residues. Germline V gene lookup returns CDR1 KGHSH and CDR2 LQKENI. CDR3 sequence: CASSLQTGGSNQPQHF. In DNA, the CDR3 is TGTGCCAGCTCACTTCAGACCGGGGGGAGCAATCAGCCCCAGCATTTT.

This clonotype was seen only a few times. The V call is TRBV9, the J call TRBJ2-2; D is uncertain. The V end was cut by 0 bases, the J end by 4 bases, with 4 bases between. The germline V gene encodes CDR1 SGDLS and CDR2 YYNGEE. The CDR3 runs 13 residues. DNA for the CDR3: TGTGCCAGCAGCGTAGAGAGCACCGGGGAGCTGTTTTTT. Protein product: CASSVESTGELFF.

The rearrangement uses TRBV7-9 and TRBJ1-1; D possibly corresponds to TRBD1 (5 bases). Germline lookup yields CDR1 SEHNR and CDR2 FQNEAQ (reference sequence). V lost 5 bases to trimming and J lost 1 base, with 11 bases between them. The CDR3 is 14 residues long. CDR3 amino acids: CASSPHGGNTEAFF. As DNA, the CDR3 is TGTGCCAGCAGCCCACATGGGGGGAACACTGAAGCTTTCTTT.

The table lists this clonotype with many counts. The chain joins TRBV12-3 or TRBV12-4 to TRBJ2-1, with D perhaps matching TRBD1 (6 bases). The CDR3 consists of 16 residues. V was pared by 6 bases and J by 2 bases, with 17 bases between. As DNA, the CDR3 is TGTGCCAGCAGACAAACAGGGAAGGCCCCCTACAATGAGCAGTTCTTC. It encodes CASRQTGKAPYNEQFF.

V is TRBV30 and J is TRBJ1-5; D gene unclear. Germline V gene lookup returns CDR1 GTSNPN and CDR2 SVGIG (reference sequence). Trimming shortened V by 0 bases and J by 6 bases, and 9 bases separated the two germline ends. The CDR3 length is 13 residues. The CDR3 DNA is TGTGCCTGGAGTGTACGAGCGGGTCAGCCCCAGCATTTT. Encoded protein: CAWSVRAGQPQHF. Looking up the rest from reference TRBV30 and TRBJ1-5 gives the full variable domain: SQTIHQWPATLVQPVGSPLSLECTVEGTSNPNLYWYRQAAGRGLQLLFYSVGIGQISSEVPQNLSASRPQDRQFILSSKKLLLSDSGFYLCAWSVRAGQPQHFGDGTRLSIL.

This sequence joins TRBV9 and TRBJ2-2; TRBD2 aligns across 8 bases. The CDR3 length is 20 residues. The trim removed 6 bases at V and 2 bases at J, leaving 21 bases unmatched. Germline CDR1 is SGDLS and CDR2 is YYNGEE. The CDR3 coding sequence is TGTGCCAGCATTCAGGTGGTTAGCGGGGTCCCTCTCCGCAACACCGGGGAGCTGTTTTTT. It specifies CASIQVVSGVPLRNTGELFF.

V usage is TRBV7-9 and J usage is TRBJ1-1; D uncertain. The CDR3 loop spans 16 amino acids. Trimming shortened V by 2 bases and J by 5 bases, and 18 bases separated the two germline ends. The germline CDR1 and CDR2 sequences are SEHNR and FQNEAQ (reference sequence). The CDR3 nucleotides are TGTGCCAGCAGCTTACTTTGGGTACACCCGGGGACTGAAGCTTTCTTT. Protein: CASSLLWVHPGTEAFF.

CDR3 sequence (DNA): TGTGCCAGCAGCCAAGCCTCGGGAGGGTATGGCTACACCTTC. Its protein is CASSQASGGYGYTF. This chain links TRBV3-1 with TRBJ1-2, with D unresolved. Germline-derived CDR1 and CDR2 are LGHDT and YNNKEL (reference sequence). Between the trimmed V and J ends, which lost 1 base and 5 bases, there was a span of 11 bases. The CDR3 loop spans 14 amino acids.

Ten or more counts support this clonotype. The CDR3 nucleotides read TGTGCCAGCAGTTTGGCACAGCTAGTTTATGGCTACACCTTC. This gives the protein CASSLAQLVYGYTF. This chain uses TRBV12-3 or TRBV12-4 with TRBJ1-2; D call uncertain. The CDR3 loop spans 14 amino acids. V dropped 3 bases and J dropped 5 bases, with 13 bases sitting between them.

This clonotype occurred many times. V and J are TRBV12-3 or TRBV12-4 and TRBJ2-4, with D possibly being TRBD1 (6 bases). The length of the CDR3 is 14 residues. Trimming pared 9 bases from V and 3 bases from J, leaving 15 bases between. CDR3 sequence: CASVQGFGKNIQYF. DNA for the CDR3: TGTGCCAGTGTACAGGGTTTTGGCAAAAACATTCAGTACTTC.

This chain uses TRBV10-3 with TRBJ2-3, with D uncertain. V lost 4 bases and J lost 0, with 8 bases in between. The CDR3 runs to 14 residues. The germline V gene encodes CDR1 ENHRY and CDR2 SYGVKD. In nucleotides, the CDR3 is TGTGCCATCAGTGTTGTATCTAGCACAGATACGCAGTATTTT. Translation: CAISVVSSTDTQYF.

Many counts were recorded for this clonotype. The chain uses TRBV12-3 or TRBV12-4 and TRBJ2-3; tentatively, D is TRBD1 (5 bases). This CDR3 is 15 amino acids long. The V end lost 2 bases, the J end lost 2 bases, and 11 bases lay between the germline ends. DNA of the CDR3: TGTGCCAGCAGTTTACGGACACCCATCACAGATACGCAGTATTTT. It translates to CASSLRTPITDTQYF.

The chain is built from TRBV5-1 and TRBJ1-4; 8 positions match TRBD1. Germline lookup yields CDR1 SGHRS and CDR2 YFSETQ. Trimming took 4 bases from V and 5 from J; bases not matched to a gene: 4. There are 14 residues in the CDR3. CDR3 region: CASSRQGQNEKLFF. The CDR3 bases are TGCGCCAGCAGCCGACAGGGGCAAAATGAAAAACTGTTTTTT.

The sample holds a few counts of this clonotype. The chain recombines TRBV4-1 with TRBJ1-4; 7 bases agree with TRBD1. V lost 1 base, J lost 7 bases, and 9 bases stayed unmatched. CDR1 MGHRA and CDR2 YSYEKL come from the germline V gene. The CDR3 consists of 16 residues. CDR3 protein: CASSQGQGGLAEKLFF. In nucleotides, the CDR3 is TGCGCCAGCAGCCAAGGACAGGGTGGGCTGGCTGAAAAACTGTTTTTT.

The genes are TRBV20-1 and TRBJ2-3, with D maybe TRBD2 (5 bases). From germline, CDR1 is DFQATT and CDR2 SNEGSKA (reference sequence). V was cut by 5 bases and J by 1 base, with 19 bases left in between. The CDR3 spans 16 residues. The CDR3 loop is CSASKDALGGTDTQYF. CDR3 in DNA: TGCAGTGCTTCTAAGGATGCACTAGGTGGCACAGATACGCAGTATTTT.

This clonotype was picked up a small number of times. V gene TRBV6-2 or TRBV6-3 combines with J gene TRBJ2-2; 8 bases agree with TRBD2. Losses at the gene ends were 8 bases for V and 7 bases for J; bases not matched to a gene: 9. This CDR3 has 14 residues. CDR1 MNHEY and CDR2 SVGEGT come from the germline V gene. Here the CDR3 reads CASLLAGSVGELFF. CDR3 bases: TGTGCCAGCTTGTTAGCGGGATCGGTCGGGGAGCTGTTTTTT.

The V gene is TRBV12-3 or TRBV12-4, the J gene TRBJ1-6; 7 bases match TRBD1. V lost 6 bases and J lost 4; bases outside the gene matches: 15. The CDR3 length is 18 residues. CDR3 region: CASSLDHRQGFYNSPLHF. The CDR3 nucleotides are TGTGCCAGCAGCCTGGACCACAGACAGGGATTTTATAATTCACCCCTCCACTTT.

This chain links TRBV20-1 with TRBJ2-7; 7 bases are a match to TRBD2. Germline CDR1 DFQATT, CDR2 SNEGSKA (reference sequence). The CDR3 consists of 14 residues. V gave up 1 base and J gave up 2 bases; unmatched junction bases: 5. The CDR3 is CSARVREGPYEQYF. For the CDR3, the DNA is TGCAGTGCTAGAGTCAGGGAGGGACCCTACGAGCAGTACTTC.

The sample holds a few counts of this clonotype. The chain employs TRBV10-3 and TRBJ2-3; 9 bases are a match to TRBD1. Per germline, CDR1 ENHRY and CDR2 SYGVKD. The trim removed 3 bases at V and 1 base at J, leaving 8 bases unmatched. The length of the CDR3 is 17 residues. CDR3 in amino acids: CAISDPAGTGRTDTQYF. The CDR3 region has the DNA TGTGCCATCAGTGATCCCGCGGGGACAGGGCGCACAGATACGCAGTATTTT.

This clonotype came up a few times. The chain's CDR3 is CASSKGQGITEAFF. The CDR3 region has the DNA TGTGCCAGCAGCAAGGGACAGGGGATCACTGAAGCTTTCTTT. This rearrangement joins TRBV28 to TRBJ1-1; 10 bases agree with TRBD1. This CDR3 contains 14 residues. V lost 6 bases to trimming and J lost 4 bases; unmatched junction nucleotides: 5. Germline V gene sequence: CDR1 MDHEN, CDR2 SYDVKM.

The table lists this clonotype with a few counts. This sequence joins TRBV28 and TRBJ1-1; tentatively, D is TRBD1 (6 bases). The V and J ends lost 2 bases and 10 bases respectively, with 17 bases between them. The CDR3 covers 14 residues. Per germline, CDR1 MDHEN and CDR2 SYDVKM. CDR3 residues: CASSLRAGVSGAFF. The DNA of the CDR3 is TGTGCCAGCAGTTTAAGAGCAGGGGTGTCCGGAGCTTTCTTT.

The rearrangement uses TRBV20-1 and TRBJ2-2, with D hard to call. CDR1 DFQATT and CDR2 SNEGSKA come from the germline V gene (reference sequence). The V end lost 6 bases, the J end lost 5 bases, and 10 bases lay between the germline ends. CDR3 length: 12 residues. The CDR3, as DNA: TGCAGTGCCGCCGGAGTTACCGGGGAGCTGTTTTTT. Translation gives CSAAGVTGELFF.

This clonotype has just a few counts. V and J are TRBV29-1 and TRBJ1-1; a weak D match, TRBD1 (5 bases). Per the germline V gene, CDR1 is SQVTM and CDR2 is ANQGSEA. This CDR3 is built from 13 residues. Trimming shortened V by 7 bases and J by 5 bases, and 17 bases separated the two germline ends. CDR3 DNA: TGCAGCGCGGGGGGTCATTTGGGGACTGAAGCTTTCTTT. Its translation: CSAGGHLGTEAFF.

This chain links TRBV20-1 with TRBJ1-1; D call uncertain. With 3 bases removed from V and 2 bases from J, the gap between germline ends came to 13 bases. Germline CDR1 and CDR2: DFQATT and SNEGSKA (reference sequence). The CDR3 loop spans 14 amino acids. CDR3 nucleotide sequence: TGCAGTGCTAGGGGTCCTTGGGGAAACACTGAAGCTTTCTTT. Protein: CSARGPWGNTEAFF.

The chain has TRBV12-3 or TRBV12-4 and TRBJ1-6, with D perhaps matching TRBD1 (5 bases). This CDR3 is 12 amino acids long. The V end lost 6 bases, the J end lost 10 bases, and 10 bases lay between the germline ends. The chain's CDR3 is CASSGGRSPLHF. DNA for the CDR3: TGTGCCAGCAGCGGGGGAAGGTCACCCCTCCACTTT.